The source of this T cell receptor beta chain is a study of blood T cell repertoires in COVID-19. For the study at large: COVID-19 samples from acute and convalescent phases originated in the United States, Italy and Spain. PBMCs, B-cell-depleted T cells, or T cells provided the cDNA or gDNA that made up the material.

Recruitment covered some 25 US areas and drew participants whose ages spanned roughly 18 to 89 years. Under the authors' procedure: Using reference gene primer amplification, nucleated cell counts were estimated. Profiled with immunoSEQ multiplex PCR; TCRdb holds only in-frame clones, not every one. V, J and clone size are taken as reported in that table, and D and trimming were inferred from the DNA itself. Among 400,000 or so clones listed, 85% to 90% were seen once. This CDR3 has 16 amino acids. V gave up 0 bases and J gave up 3 bases; unmatched junction bases: 6. CDR1 is SGDLS and CDR2 is YYNGEE in the germline V gene.

The rearrangement links TRBV9 to TRBJ1-3; TRBD1 agrees at 7 bases. This TCR was recovered from a man under 40 who had recovered from COVID-19. Sequencing was performed on PBMCs or T cells enriched from blood (not recorded which). The CDR3 sequence: CASSVATRDSGNTIYF. The CDR3 DNA is TGTGCCAGCAGCGTAGCTACTCGGGACAGTGGAAACACCATATATTTT.